The 24 T cell receptor beta chains given below trace back to one sample, sequenced in a study of OX40 agonist ivuxolimab in advanced cancers. Data came from immunoSEQ multiplex PCR; TCRdb stores just in-frame clones and leaves some out. Of some 79,000 clones in the sample, 80% to 90% were seen once. This specimen was CD4+ or CD8+ T cells sorted from blood, taken in a trial of the OX40 agonist ivuxolimab. The receptors originated from an adult with an advanced solid tumor such as melanoma, head and neck, liver or kidney cancer.

The chain couples TRBV11-2 to TRBJ1-4; 10 nucleotides match TRBD1. Per germline, CDR1 SGHAT and CDR2 FQNNGV. With V trimmed by 1 base and J by 7 bases, 3 bases remained unmatched. CDR3 length: 15 amino acids. The CDR3 sequence: CASSLAGTGVEKLFF. The CDR3 bases are TGTGCCAGCAGCTTAGCCGGGACAGGGGTTGAAAAACTGTTTTTT.

This clone was found once. The chain is built from TRBV7-3 and TRBJ1-1; D perhaps matches TRBD1 (5 bases). Per the germline V gene, CDR1 is SGHTA and CDR2 is FQGTGA. The CDR3 length is 13 residues. V dropped 5 bases and J dropped 8 bases, with 15 bases sitting between them. CDR3 region: CASSTQGAGEAFF. The DNA of the CDR3 is TGTGCCAGCAGCACCCAGGGAGCTGGAGAAGCTTTCTTT.

J is TRBJ1-2 and V is TRBV18; maybe TRBD1 (5 bases). The CDR3 loop spans 16 amino acids. Looked up from germline, CDR1 is KGHSH and CDR2 is LQKENI. V was trimmed by 0 bases and J by 7 bases, leaving 18 bases between them. The CDR3 reads CASSPPGRHSRSGYTF. CDR3 in DNA: TGTGCCAGCTCACCACCGGGACGCCACTCCCGGAGTGGCTACACCTTC. The complete variable domain, with remaining parts taken from reference TRBV18 and TRBJ1-2, reads NAGVMQNPRHLVRRRGQEARLRCSPMKGHSHVYWYRQLPEEGLKFMVYLQKENIIDESGMPKERFSAEFPKEGPSILRIQQVVRGDSAAYFCASSPPGRHSRSGYTFGSGTRLTVV.

This sequence joins TRBV19 and TRBJ2-3; D assignment may be TRBD1 or TRBD2 (7 bases each). The CDR3 runs 15 residues. Germline CDR1 and CDR2: LNHDA and SQIVND (reference sequence). Trimming took 10 bases from V and 3 from J, leaving 20 bases between them. The DNA for the CDR3 is TGTGCCACCAGGGGGGGGTCTGTCAGGACAGATACGCAGTATTTT. This sequence encodes CATRGGSVRTDTQYF.

The chain is built from TRBV7-9 and TRBJ2-5; D might be TRBD1 (5 bases). In germline, CDR1 is SEHNR, CDR2 FQNEAQ (reference sequence). Trimming removed 5 bases at V and 3 bases at J, with 7 bases between. The CDR3 is made up of 12 amino acids. CDR3 loop: CASSQTEETQYF. The DNA of the CDR3 is TGTGCCAGCAGCCAGACAGAAGAGACCCAGTACTTC. The entire variable domain, with the rest obtained from reference TRBV7-9 and TRBJ2-5, is as follows: DTGVSQNPRHKITKRGQNVTFRCDPISEHNRLYWYRQTLGQGPEFLTYFQNEAQLEKSRLLSDRFSAERPKGSFSTLEIQRTEQGDSAMYLCASSQTEETQYFGPGTRLLVL.

This chain uses TRBV21-1 with TRBJ2-1; the table's D call, TRBD2, was not checked against the DNA. TRBV21-1 is described as a pseudogene. This CDR3 region has 15 residues. Written as DNA, the CDR3 is TGTGCCAGCCCTATCCTACTAGGAACCTACAATGAGCAGTTCTTC. It translates to CASPILLGTYNEQFF.

As regards this clone: A read error may account for a junction end that differs from germline. V usage is TRBV7-9 and J usage is TRBJ1-1; the D is unclear. The CDR3 runs to 12 residues. The germline gives CDR1 SEHNR, CDR2 FQNEAQ (reference sequence). The CDR3 spells CASSPMNAEAFF. In nucleotides, the CDR3 is TGTGCCAGCAGCCCGATGAACGCTGAAGCTTTCTTT.

J is TRBJ2-7 and V is TRBV6-1; D may correspond to TRBD1 or TRBD2 (5 bases each). Germline values: CDR1 MNHNS, CDR2 SASEGT. The V end lost 8 bases, the J end lost 4 bases, and 18 bases lay between the germline ends. This CDR3 has 14 amino acids. The CDR3 protein is CASRPGAVGYEQYF. The CDR3 coding sequence is TGTGCCAGCCGGCCCGGGGCTGTGGGTTACGAGCAGTACTTC.

The V gene is TRBV10-2, the J gene TRBJ2-7; D is undetermined. Germline assignment: CDR1 WSHSY and CDR2 SAAADI. The CDR3 loop spans 11 amino acids. The germline V and J ends were trimmed by 3 bases and 7 bases, with 7 bases remaining between them. The CDR3 spells CASSDFREQYF. CDR3 coding DNA: TGCGCCAGCAGTGATTTCCGAGAGCAGTACTTC.

The chain joins TRBV7-9 to TRBJ1-4, with a weak D call TRBD1 (6 bases). V lost 5 bases and J 5 bases, leaving 12 bases between the germline ends. This CDR3 contains 14 residues. CDR1 and CDR2 from the germline V gene are SEHNR and FQNEAQ (reference sequence). The CDR3, as DNA: TGTGCCAGCAGCAAGTACAGGGACAATGAAAAACTGTTTTTT. As protein: CASSKYRDNEKLFF.

The CDR3 here is CASTPSGSIGDTQYF. The CDR3 DNA reads TGCGCCAGCACCCCGAGCGGGAGCATTGGAGATACGCAGTATTTT. The chain carries TRBV5-1 and TRBJ2-3, with TRBD2 matching over 8 bases. CDR1 is SGHRS and CDR2 is YFSETQ in the germline V gene. V lost 6 bases to trimming and J lost 5 bases; unmatched junction nucleotides: 11. The CDR3 totals 15 residues.

This sequence joins TRBV19 and TRBJ1-2; TRBD1 matches at 7 bases. The CDR3 runs to 12 residues. V shed 6 bases and J 4 bases; nucleotides not matched to a gene: 2. In germline, CDR1 is LNHDA, CDR2 SQIVND (reference sequence). CDR3 in amino acids: CASSNRGYGYTF. The CDR3, as DNA: TGTGCCAGTAGCAACAGGGGCTATGGCTACACCTTC.

V and J are TRBV11-2 and TRBJ1-2; 8 nucleotides agree with TRBD1. The CDR3 is 13 residues long. The ends lost 5 bases at V and 14 bases at J; junction bases unmatched: 13. Germline CDR1 is SGHAT and CDR2 is FQNNGV. The CDR3 DNA sequence: TGTGCCAGCAGCCCCGGGGAGGACAGGGCGAGTACCTTC. Its translation: CASSPGEDRASTF.

This chain connects TRBV30 to TRBJ2-1; 10 bases fit TRBD2. Germline trimming cut 8 bases from V and 2 bases from J; bases unmatched to any gene: 12. The germline V gene has CDR1 GTSNPN and CDR2 SVGIG (reference sequence). The CDR3 consists of 16 residues. CDR3: CAGKKPTSGPYNEQFF. In DNA, the CDR3 is TGTGCCGGGAAAAAACCGACTAGCGGGCCCTACAATGAGCAGTTCTTC.

The chain is built from TRBV9 and TRBJ2-2, with D possibly TRBD2 on 6 matching bases. V gave up 1 base and J gave up 1 base, with 11 bases separating them. This CDR3 contains 16 residues. Germline CDR1 and CDR2: SGDLS and YYNGEE. This chain's CDR3 is CASSVSLAQNTGELFF. The CDR3 DNA sequence: TGTGCCAGCAGCGTAAGCCTAGCGCAGAACACCGGGGAGCTGTTTTTT.

V gene TRBV7-9 combines with J gene TRBJ2-5; a weak D match, TRBD1 (6 bases). The CDR3 extends over 15 amino acids. With 8 bases removed from V and 5 bases from J, the gap between germline ends came to 21 bases. Per germline, CDR1 SEHNR and CDR2 FQNEAQ (reference sequence). The CDR3 bases are TGTGCCAGCGGATTCGCGGACAGAAGCCCGGAGACCCAGTACTTC. Protein sequence: CASGFADRSPETQYF.

This chain connects TRBV25-1 to TRBJ2-5, with 7 bases identical to TRBD1. The V and J ends lost 4 bases and 4 bases, in that order; junction bases with no gene match: 6. This CDR3 contains 14 residues. CDR1 is MGHDK, CDR2 SYGVNS, per germline. This chain's CDR3 is CASSGPTGLETQYF. DNA for the CDR3: TGTGCCAGCAGTGGTCCGACAGGGTTAGAGACCCAGTACTTC.

This clone has only one observation. The rearrangement uses TRBV7-2 and TRBJ1-5; D is unclear. The germline gives CDR1 SGHTA, CDR2 FQGNSA. The CDR3 spans 13 residues. Trimming cost V 4 bases and J 3 bases, with 7 bases left between them. In DNA, the CDR3 is TGTGCCAGCAGCTCCCGGGTCAATCAGCCCCAGCATTTT. Translation gives CASSSRVNQPQHF. Supplemented by reference TRBV7-2 and TRBJ1-5, the full variable domain reads GAGVSQSPSNKVTEKGKDVELRCDPISGHTALYWYRQSLGQGLEFLIYFQGNSAPDKSGLPSDRFSAERTGGSVSTLTIQRTQQEDSAVYLCASSSRVNQPQHFGDGTRLSIL.

The CDR3 here is CASRRTRGANTNIQYF. As DNA, the CDR3 is TGTGCCAGCAGGAGAACTCGGGGGGCGAATACAAACATTCAGTACTTC. V and J are TRBV5-6 and TRBJ2-4, with TRBD2 as a possible D gene (7 bases). The germline CDR1 and CDR2 sequences are SGHDT and YYEEEE. With 5 bases removed from V and 6 bases from J, the gap between germline ends came to 21 bases. The CDR3 sequence is 16 residues long.

This clone was seen a single time. The genes are TRBV5-4 and TRBJ2-3, with 9 nucleotides matching TRBD2. The CDR3 sequence is 16 residues long. J gave up 2 bases and V 0 bases, and 4 bases lay outside the gene matches. Per germline, CDR1 SGHNT and CDR2 YYREEE (reference sequence). The CDR3 loop reads CASSLGTSEYTDTQYF. The CDR3 nucleotides are TGTGCCAGCAGCTTGGGGACTAGCGAGTACACAGATACGCAGTATTTT.

This clone has a handful of counts. The J gene is TRBJ1-1, the V gene TRBV10-3; 8 bases are shared with TRBD1. Germline assignment: CDR1 ENHRY and CDR2 SYGVKD. The trim removed 2 bases at V and 2 bases at J, leaving 4 bases unmatched. This CDR3 comprises 15 residues. CDR3 nucleotide sequence: TGTGCCATCAGTGAGGTGACAGGGGTTAACACTGAAGCTTTCTTT. Amino acids: CAISEVTGVNTEAFF.

V gene TRBV7-9 combines with J gene TRBJ2-7, with a weak D call TRBD1 (5 bases). CDR3 size: 13 residues. The V gene lost 4 bases and the J gene lost 0 bases, with 7 bases spanning the gap. CDR1 and CDR2 from the germline V gene are SEHNR and FQNEAQ (reference sequence). CDR3 sequence: CASSSDNSYEQYF. DNA of the CDR3: TGTGCCAGCAGCTCGGACAACTCCTACGAGCAGTACTTC.

The V call is TRBV5-4, the J call TRBJ2-1; D gene ambiguous. V was shortened by 4 bases and J by 9 bases, with 17 bases between the two germline ends. The CDR3 covers 14 residues. Germline V CDR1 and CDR2: SGHNT, YYREEE (reference sequence). The chain's CDR3 is CASSVDPKVSEQFF. DNA for the CDR3: TGTGCCAGCAGCGTGGACCCTAAGGTCAGTGAGCAGTTCTTC.

The chain links TRBV9 to TRBJ2-5; D call uncertain. Germline V gene sequence: CDR1 SGDLS, CDR2 YYNGEE. The V and J ends lost 4 bases and 5 bases respectively, with 15 bases between them. CDR3 size: 14 residues. DNA for the CDR3: TGTGCCAGCAGCCCCCGTGGAATTTTGGAGACCCAGTACTTC. Encoded protein: CASSPRGILETQYF.